Shown below are 9 T cell receptor beta chains from a single sample sequenced in a study of vaccination and CD4 T cells after COVID-19. Documented time point: late sampling 161 to 241 days after vaccination in a few convalescent patients. Using its own MiXCR run on the PCR reads, TCRdb lists one record per CDR3 protein. The sample holds roughly 28,000 distinct CDR3 sequences, 50% seen once. The sequences come from CD4+ T cells from blood, collected about 7 months after SARS-CoV-2 vaccination. These receptors were taken from a human donor who had recovered from COVID-19.

This chain joins TRBV20-1 and TRBJ1-3, with D unclear. In germline, CDR1 is DFQATT, CDR2 SNEGSKA (reference sequence). Trimming stripped 0 bases from V and 2 bases from J, with 14 bases between. This CDR3 has 16 amino acids. CDR3 in DNA: TGCAGTGCTAGAGATTTCGGGTCTAGCCCTGGAAACACCATATATTTT. It codes for CSARDFGSSPGNTIYF.

CDR3 sequence (DNA): TGTGCCAGCAGCTTATTTGGCGGGGGGAGCTCCTACGAGCAGTACTTC. This gives the protein CASSLFGGGSSYEQYF. This chain connects TRBV11-2 to TRBJ2-7; the match to TRBD2 covers 8 bases. J lost 0 bases, V lost 2 bases, and 6 bases had no gene match. Germline loops: CDR1 SGHAT, CDR2 FQNNGV. This CDR3 is built from 16 residues.

V gene TRBV6-2 or TRBV6-3 combines with J gene TRBJ2-7; TRBD2 is a possible D gene (5 bases). Germline V gives CDR1 MNHEY, CDR2 SVGEGT. The CDR3 extends over 16 amino acids. V was clipped by 6 bases and J by 1 base, with 19 bases between them. CDR3 protein: CASRFESDYLSYEQYF. CDR3 nucleotides: TGTGCCAGCAGGTTCGAGTCCGACTACCTATCCTACGAGCAGTACTTC.

The chain joins TRBV7-4 to TRBJ2-7; TRBD1 matches at 7 bases. Germline assignment: CDR1 SGHVT and CDR2 SQSDAQ. J lost 3 bases, V lost 5 bases, and 13 bases had no gene match. The CDR3 is made up of 16 amino acids. The CDR3 protein is CASSVDARGRVYEQYF. Written as DNA, the CDR3 is TGTGCCAGCAGCGTAGACGCCAGGGGGAGAGTCTACGAGCAGTACTTC.

The rearrangement joins TRBV6-2 or TRBV6-3 to TRBJ2-7, with TRBD2 matching over 10 bases. This CDR3 is built from 17 residues. After removal of 0 bases from V and 0 bases from J, the junction contained 5 bases not matched to a gene. CDR1 is MNHEY, CDR2 SVGEGT, per germline. The CDR3 coding sequence is TGTGCCAGCAGTTACTCGATAACTAGCGGGACCTCCTACGAGCAGTACTTC. Translating gives CASSYSITSGTSYEQYF.

There are a few counts of this clonotype. V and J are TRBV11-1 and TRBJ2-5; 7 bases align to TRBD1. Germline values: CDR1 SGHAT, CDR2 FQDESV (reference sequence). The trim removed 1 base at V and 1 base at J, leaving 3 bases unmatched. This CDR3 comprises 15 residues. The CDR3 is CASSLGDSVQETQYF. CDR3 nucleotides: TGTGCCAGCAGCTTAGGGGACAGTGTCCAAGAGACCCAGTACTTC.

This clonotype is medium-sized (0.01 to 0.1%) in the sample. This chain connects TRBV6-1 to TRBJ2-7, with 12 bases identical to TRBD2. This CDR3 has 16 residues. J was trimmed by 2 bases and V by 3 bases; bases with no gene match: 5. The germline V gene encodes CDR1 MNHNS and CDR2 SASEGT. CDR3 region: CASSEWTSGVTYEQYF. The CDR3 coding sequence is TGTGCCAGCAGTGAGTGGACTAGCGGGGTTACCTACGAGCAGTACTTC.

This clonotype was seen only a few times. The chain combines TRBV10-3 with TRBJ1-1; TRBD1 aligns across 7 bases. J lost 4 bases, V lost 0 bases, and 5 bases had no gene match. The germline V gene has CDR1 ENHRY and CDR2 SYGVKD. The CDR3 is made up of 15 amino acids. This CDR3 reads CAISESRGGVTEAFF. The CDR3 nucleotides are TGTGCCATCAGTGAGTCTAGAGGGGGCGTCACTGAAGCTTTCTTT.

This clonotype was recorded a few times. The V gene is TRBV6-4, the J gene TRBJ2-3; 12 bases fit TRBD2. Germline CDR1 reads MRHNA; CDR2 reads SNTAGT. The CDR3 is 15 residues long. With V trimmed by 0 bases and J by 5 bases, 0 bases remained unmatched. CDR3: CASSDSLAGGDTQYF. The CDR3 nucleotides read TGTGCCAGCAGTGACTCACTAGCGGGAGGAGATACGCAGTATTTT.